This TCR beta chain was observed in a study of naive and memory T cell subsets (dated by TCRdb to about 2017). Study-wide context: The study applied an open-source, UMI-based TCR alpha and beta sequencing pipeline to sorted naive and memory peripheral blood T cell subsets. The functional CMV T cell responses agreed completely with IgG serology results. RNA was DNase-treated and reverse transcribed with TCR constant-region primers, mostly using SuperScript III. Beyond this particular receptor, the publication reports: The repertoire findings for the naive and memory subsets could not be validated, as no ground truth was available. TCR abundance followed a power law whose exponent differed between naive and memory subsets but was consistent across the three individuals. In both CD4 and CD8 cells, going from naive through CM, EM and EMRA, the Gini index went up while Shannon and inverse Simpson diversity went down. RNA-based TCR counts may be affected by expression changes linked to T cell activation and differentiation. Clonotypes were defined as single alpha or beta chain sequences, not paired alpha/beta receptors. Following error correction, more than 85% of naive TCR sequences occurred only once, which made naive abundance distributions much steeper than those of memory subsets.

Libraries came from UMI-ligation and nested PCR. The beta constant-region primer was an equimolar mix of two oligonucleotides covering both TRBC1 and TRBC2. A single-stranded oligonucleotide containing the SP2 primer and a 12-nucleotide UMI was joined to the 3' end of the cDNA by T4 RNA ligase 1. Four rounds of PCR, combining the SP2 primer with nested alpha and beta constant-region primers, were used to amplify the ligated cDNA. The ligation reaction was incubated at 16°C for roughly 18-25 hours. PCR2 was usually performed as a SYBR Green qPCR and halted at a preset threshold so that over-amplification would not occur. All purifications after the first were performed with Agencourt AMPure XP magnetic beads. Library quantification was done by Qubit, followed by a TapeStation check on which the main peak was expected at around 650 bp. The pooled libraries were sequenced on an Illumina MiSeq using v2 2x251 paired-end kits, which usually yielded roughly 0.9-2.3 million reads per sample. Each sample library was pooled at approximately 3.7 nM, and roughly 4.5-7% PhiX was included to improve cluster recognition. From the authors' description of their analysis: Using tag matching that tolerated one base-pair mismatch, Decombinator assigned V and J genes to FASTQ reads that had been processed by Demultiplexor. By using UMIs, Collapsinator corrected both sequencing errors and the frequency errors caused by PCR heterogeneity. CDR3Translator translated TCRs and extracted CDR3s from the conserved cysteine to the FGXG phenylalanine, flagging non-productive sequences. Gini, Shannon entropy and inverse Simpson indices were calculated on repertoires that had been subsampled to equal numbers of UMI-defined TCRs. Power-law fits to clonotype abundance distributions were performed by maximum likelihood within the linear range. For one naive CD8 sample, the pipeline and MIGEC produced similar UMI counts, unique TCR numbers and clonal distributions. The repertoires were searched for roughly 7,000 CMV-associated CDR3 sequences that had been compiled from VDJdb and a published dataset. Using fastp trimming at Q25 and MiXCR clonotype assembly, TCRdb reanalyzed the public sequencing data and kept in-frame beta chains. Rows matching on CDR3 protein sequence are summarized as one entry with the most common DNA and genes. These V and J calls originate from TCRdb's pipeline instead of the authors' own analysis. The sample table contains about 80,000 distinct CDR3 sequences; only one count was recorded for around 13% of them. Of the sample, approximately 0.93% falls within the top ten clones.

From the second PCR step onward, the TCR alpha chain libraries and the TCR beta chain libraries were amplified separately. CMV status of each donor was established by measuring IFNgamma production from CD4+ T cells after fresh PBMCs were stimulated overnight with CMV viral lysate. CD4 T cells were positively selected with Miltenyi beads, followed by positive selection of CD8 T cells from the CD4-negative fraction. Cells were stained for CD3, CD4, CD8, CD45RA, CD27 and a live/dead dye and were sorted on a BD Aria II into four subsets based on CD45RA and CD27. Three healthy volunteers provided blood, and the blood of each volunteer was split into CD4 and CD8 T cells and then into four differentiation subsets. Approximately 110 ml of peripheral blood was taken from each donor, and PBMC were separated by density-gradient centrifugation on Ficoll-Paque PLUS. The sorted cells were lysed in RLT buffer, after which RNA was extracted using a Qiagen RNeasy kit and kept at -80 degrees C.

Spanning cysteine to phenylalanine, the CDR3 consists of 15 amino acids. The entry retains the CDR3 DNA only, 45 bases that are in frame from base 1. Taken from the germline V gene (reference sequence), the CDR1 and CDR2 loops are DFQATT and SNEGSKA. Trimming takes 2 bases off V and 5 bases off J; junction bases not matched to a gene: 10. This clonotype was detected a few times. Its cognate antigen has yet to be identified. It has no much larger one-base neighbor in the sample; base qualities were not kept. This sequence originates from a human donor in good health. The sample was central memory CD4+ T cells from blood. The cell subset or site label, as the study defines it: central memory, CD45RA- CD27+. Recombination joined TRBV20-1 with TRBJ2-5, and TRBD1 aligns with 8 junction nucleotides. The DNA is as follows: TGCAGTGCTAGACCTCTACAGGGGGGTGAGGAGACCCAGTACTTC. This translates into CSARPLQGGEETQYF.